A single sample is the source of the 23 T cell receptor beta chains below, sequenced in a study of PD-1 blockade in mismatch repair-deficient tumors. Measured with immunoSEQ multiplex PCR; TCRdb has only the in-frame clones, and not every one. Of around 120,000 clones in the sample, roughly 90% were seen once. Here the sequenced sample was peripheral blood, taken approximately 70 weeks after starting pembrolizumab. The receptor set was obtained from an adult with mismatch repair-deficient cancer.

J is TRBJ2-5 and V is TRBV29-1; D is undetermined. Germline CDR1 SQVTM, CDR2 ANQGSEA. The CDR3 contains 14 residues. Trimming pared 0 bases from V and 2 bases from J, leaving 10 bases between. CDR3 protein: CSVEDRSVQETQYF. The CDR3 nucleotides are TGCAGCGTTGAAGATCGTAGTGTTCAAGAGACCCAGTACTTC.

V gene TRBV23-1 combines with J gene TRBJ2-5; unclear D gene. TRBV23-1 is an open reading frame whose function is uncertain. Trimming shortened V by 4 bases and J by 5 bases, and 11 bases separated the two germline ends. The CDR3 has 13 residues. CDR3 sequence: CASSPGPSETQYF. The CDR3, as DNA: TGCGCCAGCAGTCCGGGCCCTTCGGAGACCCAGTACTTC.

V usage is TRBV4-3 and J usage is TRBJ2-5; D is unresolved. V was trimmed by 4 bases and J by 4 bases, leaving 13 bases between them. Germline assignment: CDR1 LGHNA and CDR2 YSLEER. This CDR3 comprises 14 residues. DNA of the CDR3: TGCGCCAGCAGCCCTTACGTCGGTGGAGAGACCCAGTACTTC. As protein: CASSPYVGGETQYF.

The chain carries TRBV19 and TRBJ1-2, with D tentatively TRBD1 (5 bases). The ends were cut back, 7 bases at V and 3 bases at J, with 12 bases in the middle. Germline values: CDR1 LNHDA, CDR2 SQIVND (reference sequence). The CDR3 extends over 13 amino acids. CDR3 loop: CASKEQGDYGYTF. For the CDR3, the DNA is TGTGCCAGTAAGGAGCAGGGTGACTATGGCTACACCTTC.

The chain has TRBV19 and TRBJ2-1; D may be TRBD2 (6 bases). Germline V gives CDR1 LNHDA, CDR2 SQIVND (reference sequence). Trimming left V 7 bases short and J 2 bases short, with 18 bases between. This CDR3 contains 16 residues. The CDR3 reads CASTPNLARTYNEQFF. Here the CDR3 DNA reads TGTGCCAGTACCCCCAACCTAGCGCGGACCTACAATGAGCAGTTCTTC.

J is TRBJ2-1 and V is TRBV10-2; 9 bases are a match to TRBD1. The V gene end was trimmed by 8 bases and the J gene end by 4 bases; junction bases not matched to a gene: 12. The CDR3 length is 16 residues. Germline lookup yields CDR1 WSHSY and CDR2 SAAADI. The CDR3 bases are TGCGCCAGCTGGGGACAGGGAGGGGGAGAATACAATGAGCAGTTCTTC. Its protein product is CASWGQGGGEYNEQFF.

V and J are TRBV5-1 and TRBJ2-1; D may correspond to TRBD1 or TRBD2 (5 bases each). The CDR3 runs 15 residues. CDR1 is SGHRS, CDR2 YFSETQ, per germline. Deletions cut 0 bases from V and 4 bases from J, with 11 bases between. The CDR3 is CASSLGPGSYNEQFF. The CDR3 DNA follows: TGCGCCAGCAGCTTGGGGCCAGGGAGTTACAATGAGCAGTTCTTC.

J is TRBJ1-3 and V is TRBV7-2; tentatively, D is TRBD1 (5 bases). Germline V gene lookup returns CDR1 SGHTA and CDR2 FQGNSA. The CDR3 totals 13 residues. The V end lost 1 base, the J end lost 10 bases, and 11 bases lay between the germline ends. CDR3 nucleotides: TGTGCCAGCAGCTTAGAGGGCAGGGCGACCATATATTTT. This encodes CASSLEGRATIYF.

The V gene is TRBV27, the J gene TRBJ2-1; TRBD2 matches at 8 bases. Germline V gene lookup returns CDR1 MNHEY and CDR2 SMNVEV (reference sequence). The ends lost 3 bases at V and 6 bases at J; junction bases unmatched: 10. This CDR3 has 16 amino acids. The chain's CDR3 is CASSFWAGGGSNEQFF. The CDR3 nucleotides are TGTGCCAGCAGTTTTTGGGCGGGAGGAGGTTCCAATGAGCAGTTCTTC.

This rearrangement joins TRBV5-1 to TRBJ2-3; 10 bases agree with TRBD2. V was clipped by 0 bases and J by 6 bases; unmatched bases: 10. Germline V lookup: CDR1 SGHRS, CDR2 YFSETQ. This CDR3 has 17 residues. The CDR3: CASSLVVASGSSDTQYF. The CDR3 coding sequence is TGCGCCAGCAGCTTGGTAGTGGCTAGCGGGAGTTCTGATACGCAGTATTTT. Filled out from reference TRBV5-1 and TRBJ2-3, the complete variable domain reads KAGVTQTPRYLIKTRGQQVTLSCSPISGHRSVSWYQQTPGQGLQFLFEYFSETQRNKGNFPGRFSGRQFSNSRSEMNVSTLELGDSALYLCASSLVVASGSSDTQYFGPGTRLTVL.

The chain employs TRBV15 and TRBJ2-1; 12 nucleotides align to TRBD2. CDR1 and CDR2 from the germline V gene are LNHNV and YYDKDF (reference sequence). V was clipped by 0 bases and J by 7 bases; unmatched bases: 7. This CDR3 is 17 amino acids long. The CDR3 region has the DNA TGTGCCACCAGCAGAGATCGAAGGACTAGCGGGATAAATGAGCAGTTCTTC. Amino acids: CATSRDRRTSGINEQFF.

V is TRBV10-1 and J is TRBJ1-5, with 12 bases fitting TRBD1. The CDR3 covers 18 residues. Germline loops: CDR1 WNHNN, CDR2 SYGVQD (reference sequence). The trim removed 6 bases at V and 7 bases at J, leaving 16 bases unmatched. The CDR3 loop is CASRQGTRDRGLRQPQHF. CDR3 in DNA: TGCGCCAGCAGGCAAGGGACCCGGGACAGGGGGCTTCGCCAGCCCCAGCATTTT.

V usage is TRBV15 and J usage is TRBJ2-3; D call uncertain. The germline gives CDR1 LNHNV, CDR2 YYDKDF (reference sequence). The CDR3 has 15 residues. Deletions cut 3 bases from V and 5 bases from J, with 15 bases between. This CDR3 reads CATSSTLLGVDTQYF. CDR3 in DNA: TGTGCCACCAGCAGCACCCTATTGGGCGTAGATACGCAGTATTTT.

V gene TRBV5-6 combines with J gene TRBJ2-7; TRBD2 aligns across 12 bases. The CDR3 is 15 amino acids. Looked up from germline, CDR1 is SGHDT and CDR2 is YYEEEE. Trimming cost V 4 bases and J 7 bases; bases outside gene matches: 9. The CDR3 protein is CASSPGLAGTREQYF. In DNA, the CDR3 is TGTGCCAGCAGCCCCGGACTAGCGGGAACTCGGGAGCAGTACTTC.

The sample holds a few counts of this clone. V usage is TRBV28 and J usage is TRBJ1-5; D is uncertain. V gave up 1 base and J gave up 7 bases, with 5 bases separating them. The CDR3 is 12 amino acids. CDR1 MDHEN and CDR2 SYDVKM come from the germline V gene. The CDR3 coding sequence is TGTGCCAGCAGTTTATTAGGGCAGCCCCAGCATTTT. It codes for CASSLLGQPQHF.

V gene TRBV16 combines with J gene TRBJ1-1, with TRBD1 matching 7 bases. The CDR3 sequence is 18 residues long. CDR1 is KGHSY, CDR2 FQNENV, per germline. Trimming cost V 3 bases and J 1 base; bases outside gene matches: 14. The CDR3 is CASSHPENFDRANTEAFF. The CDR3 DNA sequence: TGTGCCAGCAGCCACCCAGAAAATTTCGACAGGGCGAACACTGAAGCTTTCTTT.

The gene calls are TRBV19 and TRBJ2-5, with 10 bases matching TRBD1. This CDR3 has 14 amino acids. V shed 10 bases, J shed 5 bases, and the junction held 10 bases outside the gene matches. Germline V CDR1 and CDR2: LNHDA, SQIVND (reference sequence). The CDR3 loop reads CAIIGTGDGETQYF. CDR3 in DNA: TGTGCCATCATAGGGACAGGGGATGGGGAGACCCAGTACTTC.

The gene calls are TRBV11-2 and TRBJ2-7, with TRBD1 identical over 10 bases. The CDR3 consists of 15 residues. With V trimmed by 5 bases and J by 5 bases, 9 bases remained unmatched. CDR1 is SGHAT and CDR2 is FQNNGV in the germline V gene. The CDR3 nucleotides read TGTGCCAGCAGCCCAACCGGGACAGGGGCCGACGAGCAGTACTTC. Its translation: CASSPTGTGADEQYF.

This chain uses TRBV6-5 with TRBJ2-1; a possible D gene is TRBD2 (6 bases). Germline values: CDR1 MNHEY, CDR2 SVGAGI. V lost 0 bases, J lost 8 bases, and 8 bases lay in between. The CDR3 spans 13 residues. CDR3 loop: CASSYSEGDEQFF. In DNA, the CDR3 is TGTGCCAGCAGTTACTCGGAGGGTGATGAGCAGTTCTTC.

The J gene is TRBJ2-7, the V gene TRBV7-2; 8 positions match TRBD2. Germline V gene data show CDR1 as SGHTA and CDR2 as FQGNSA. V dropped 1 base and J dropped 1; count of bases not matched to a gene: 3. The CDR3 sequence is 15 residues long. Here the CDR3 DNA reads TGTGCCAGCAGCTTAGAGGGACTAGTTTCCTACGAGCAGTACTTC. This codes for CASSLEGLVSYEQYF.

J is TRBJ2-2 and V is TRBV7-9, with 8 bases lining up with TRBD1. V gave up 4 bases and J gave up 2 bases; unmatched junction bases: 12. Germline assignment: CDR1 SEHNR and CDR2 FQNEAQ (reference sequence). The CDR3 runs to 18 residues. The DNA of the CDR3 is TGTGCCAGCAGCTCCCTGACAGGGGAAATCTCTAACACCGGGGAGCTGTTTTTT. This sequence encodes CASSSLTGEISNTGELFF. The full variable domain, rest sourced from reference TRBV7-9 and TRBJ2-2, is DTGVSQNPRHKITKRGQNVTFRCDPISEHNRLYWYRQTLGQGPEFLTYFQNEAQLEKSRLLSDRFSAERPKGSFSTLEIQRTEQGDSAMYLCASSSLTGEISNTGELFFGEGSRLTVL.

The V call is TRBV27, the J call TRBJ2-4; 9 positions match TRBD1. The CDR3 extends over 15 amino acids. Per germline, CDR1 MNHEY and CDR2 SMNVEV (reference sequence). J was trimmed by 1 base and V by 8 bases; bases with no gene match: 6. CDR3 sequence reads: CASAIQGAAKNIQYF. The CDR3 region has the DNA TGTGCCAGCGCCATACAGGGGGCGGCCAAAAACATTCAGTACTTC.

The V call is TRBV6-5, the J call TRBJ2-3, with 10 positions matching TRBD2. V was clipped by 7 bases and J by 6 bases; unmatched bases: 4. The CDR3 spans 13 residues. Germline CDR1 and CDR2: MNHEY and SVGAGI. The chain's CDR3 is CASMASGSDTQYF. DNA of the CDR3: TGTGCCAGCATGGCTAGCGGGAGTGATACGCAGTATTTT.